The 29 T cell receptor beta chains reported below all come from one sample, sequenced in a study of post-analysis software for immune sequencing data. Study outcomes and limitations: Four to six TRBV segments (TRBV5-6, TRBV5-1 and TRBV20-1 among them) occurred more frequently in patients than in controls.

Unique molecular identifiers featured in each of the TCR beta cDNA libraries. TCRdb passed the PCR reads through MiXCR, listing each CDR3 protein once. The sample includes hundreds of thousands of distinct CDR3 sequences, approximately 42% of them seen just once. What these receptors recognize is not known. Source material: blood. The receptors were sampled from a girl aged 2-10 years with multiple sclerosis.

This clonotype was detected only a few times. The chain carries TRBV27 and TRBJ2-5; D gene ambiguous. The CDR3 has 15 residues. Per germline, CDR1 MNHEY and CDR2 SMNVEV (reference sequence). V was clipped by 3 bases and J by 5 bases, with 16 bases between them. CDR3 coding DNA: TGTGCCAGCAGTTTTGGCTTTGGCCCGCAGGAGACCCAGTACTTC. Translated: CASSFGFGPQETQYF.

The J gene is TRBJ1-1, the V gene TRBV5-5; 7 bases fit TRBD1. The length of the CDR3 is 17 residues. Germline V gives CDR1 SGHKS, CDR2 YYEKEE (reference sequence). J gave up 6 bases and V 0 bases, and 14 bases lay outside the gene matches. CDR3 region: CASSLVSLGGVRPEAFF. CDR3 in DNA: TGTGCCAGCAGCTTGGTCTCGTTAGGGGGCGTGCGGCCTGAAGCTTTCTTT.

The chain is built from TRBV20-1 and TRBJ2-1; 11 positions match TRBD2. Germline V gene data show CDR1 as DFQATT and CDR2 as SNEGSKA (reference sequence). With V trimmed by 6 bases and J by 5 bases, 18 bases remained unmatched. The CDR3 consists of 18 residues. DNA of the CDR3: TGCAGTGCCCGCCCCTTAGCGGGGGGGCCTGGGTTGGACAATGAGCAGTTCTTC. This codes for CSARPLAGGPGLDNEQFF.

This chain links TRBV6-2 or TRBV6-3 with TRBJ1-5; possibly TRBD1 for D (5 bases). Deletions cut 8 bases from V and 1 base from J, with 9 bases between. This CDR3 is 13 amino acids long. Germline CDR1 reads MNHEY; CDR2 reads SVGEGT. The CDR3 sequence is CASGRTSNQPQHF. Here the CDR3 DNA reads TGTGCCAGCGGCCGGACAAGCAATCAGCCCCAGCATTTT.

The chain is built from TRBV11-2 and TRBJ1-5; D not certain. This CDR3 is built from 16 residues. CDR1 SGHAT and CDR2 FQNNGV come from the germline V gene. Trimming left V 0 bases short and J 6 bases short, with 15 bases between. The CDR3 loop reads CASSLEASLAGQPQHF. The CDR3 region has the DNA TGTGCCAGCAGCTTAGAAGCGAGCTTGGCGGGTCAGCCCCAGCATTTT.

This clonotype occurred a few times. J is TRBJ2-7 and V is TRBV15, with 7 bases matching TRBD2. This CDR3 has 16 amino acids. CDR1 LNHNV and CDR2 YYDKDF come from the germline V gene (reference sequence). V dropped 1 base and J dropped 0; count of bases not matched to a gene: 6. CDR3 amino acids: CATSRVPSGSSYEQYF. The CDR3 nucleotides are TGTGCCACCAGCAGAGTCCCTAGCGGAAGCTCCTACGAGCAGTACTTC.

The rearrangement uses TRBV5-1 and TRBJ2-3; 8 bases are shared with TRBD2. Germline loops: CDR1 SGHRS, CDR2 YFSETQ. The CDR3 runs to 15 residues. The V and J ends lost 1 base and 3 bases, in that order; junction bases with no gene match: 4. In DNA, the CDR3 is TGCGCCAGCAGCTTGTTTAGCGGGGAAACAGATACGCAGTATTTT. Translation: CASSLFSGETDTQYF.

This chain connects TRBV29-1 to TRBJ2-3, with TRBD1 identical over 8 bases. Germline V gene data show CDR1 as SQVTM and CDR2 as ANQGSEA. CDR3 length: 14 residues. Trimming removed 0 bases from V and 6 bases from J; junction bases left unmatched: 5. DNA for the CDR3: TGCAGCGTTGAAGACGGACAGGGTCCCGATACGCAGTATTTT. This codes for CSVEDGQGPDTQYF.

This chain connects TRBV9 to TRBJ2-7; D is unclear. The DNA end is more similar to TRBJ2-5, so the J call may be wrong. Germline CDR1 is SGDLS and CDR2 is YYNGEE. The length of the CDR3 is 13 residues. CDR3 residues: CASSPTRMETQYF. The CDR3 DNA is TGTGCCAGCAGCCCAACCCGCATGGAGACCCAGTACTTC.

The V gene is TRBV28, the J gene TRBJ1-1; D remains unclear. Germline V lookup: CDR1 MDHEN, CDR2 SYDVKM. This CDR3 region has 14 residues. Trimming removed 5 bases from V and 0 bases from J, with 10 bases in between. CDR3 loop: CASSPGYMNTEAFF. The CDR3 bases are TGTGCCAGCAGTCCAGGTTACATGAACACTGAAGCTTTCTTT.

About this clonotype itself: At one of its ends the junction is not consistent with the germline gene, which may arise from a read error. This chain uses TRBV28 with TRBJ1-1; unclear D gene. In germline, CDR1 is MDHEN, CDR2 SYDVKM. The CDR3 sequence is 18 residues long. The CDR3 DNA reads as TGTGCCAGCAGTTTTTTCCCACCCGACGGTACGGAGAACTCTGAAGCTTTCTTT. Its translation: CASSFFPPDGTENSEAFF.

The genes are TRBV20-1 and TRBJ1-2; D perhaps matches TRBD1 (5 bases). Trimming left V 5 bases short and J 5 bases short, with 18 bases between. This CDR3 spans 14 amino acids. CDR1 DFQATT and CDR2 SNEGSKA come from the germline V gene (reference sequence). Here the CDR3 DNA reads TGCAGTGCTCCAAGGGTGTCAGGGAAGTATGGCTACACCTTC. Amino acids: CSAPRVSGKYGYTF.

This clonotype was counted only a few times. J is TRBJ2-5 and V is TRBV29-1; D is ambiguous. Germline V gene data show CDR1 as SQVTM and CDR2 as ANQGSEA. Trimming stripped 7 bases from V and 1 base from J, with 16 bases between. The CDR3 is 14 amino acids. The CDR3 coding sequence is TGCAGCGCAATGGGTCCTAGACTCCAAGAGACCCAGTACTTC. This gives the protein CSAMGPRLQETQYF.

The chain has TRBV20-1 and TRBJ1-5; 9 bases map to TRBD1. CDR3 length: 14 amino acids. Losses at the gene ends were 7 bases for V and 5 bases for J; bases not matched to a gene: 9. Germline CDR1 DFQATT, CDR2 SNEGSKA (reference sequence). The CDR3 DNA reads TGCAGTGTCCAGGGGACAGGGTTCTATCAGCCCCAGCATTTT. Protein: CSVQGTGFYQPQHF.

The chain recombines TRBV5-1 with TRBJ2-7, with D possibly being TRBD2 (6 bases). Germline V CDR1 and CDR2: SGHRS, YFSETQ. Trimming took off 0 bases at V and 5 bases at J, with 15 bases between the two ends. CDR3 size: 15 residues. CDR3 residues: CASSLARRGRDEQYF. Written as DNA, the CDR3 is TGCGCCAGCAGCTTGGCTAGGCGGGGCCGGGACGAGCAGTACTTC.

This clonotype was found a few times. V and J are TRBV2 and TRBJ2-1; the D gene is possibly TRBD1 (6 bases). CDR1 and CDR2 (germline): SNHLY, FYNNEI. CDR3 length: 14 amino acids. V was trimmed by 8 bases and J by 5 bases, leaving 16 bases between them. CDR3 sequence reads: CASFSRGYNNEQFF. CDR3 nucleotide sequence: TGTGCCAGCTTCTCCAGGGGATACAACAATGAGCAGTTCTTC.

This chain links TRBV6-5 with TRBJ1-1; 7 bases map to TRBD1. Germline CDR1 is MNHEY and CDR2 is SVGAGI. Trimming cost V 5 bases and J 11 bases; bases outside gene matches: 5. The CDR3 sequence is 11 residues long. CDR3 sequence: CASSDTGDAFF. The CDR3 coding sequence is TGTGCCAGCAGTGACACAGGGGATGCTTTCTTT.

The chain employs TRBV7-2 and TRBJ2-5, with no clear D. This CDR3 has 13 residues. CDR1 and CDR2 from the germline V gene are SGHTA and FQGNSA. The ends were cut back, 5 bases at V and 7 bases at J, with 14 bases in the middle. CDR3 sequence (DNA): TGTGCCAGCAGCCCCCCTCCCCGTGGGACCCAGTACTTC. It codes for CASSPPPRGTQYF.

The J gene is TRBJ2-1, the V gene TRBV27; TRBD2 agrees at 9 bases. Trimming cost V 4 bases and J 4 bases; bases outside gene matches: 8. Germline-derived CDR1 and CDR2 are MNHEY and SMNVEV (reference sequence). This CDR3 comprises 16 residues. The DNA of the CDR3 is TGTGCCAGCAGTTCCAGCGGGAGGATCTTATACAATGAGCAGTTCTTC. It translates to CASSSSGRILYNEQFF.

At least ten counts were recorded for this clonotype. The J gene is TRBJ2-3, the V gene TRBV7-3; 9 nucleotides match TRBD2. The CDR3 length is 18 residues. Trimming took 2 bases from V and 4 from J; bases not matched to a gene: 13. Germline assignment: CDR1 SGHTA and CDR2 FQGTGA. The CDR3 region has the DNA TGTGCCAGCAGCTTAGCAGGGAGCAGAGCGGGAGGTCCAGATACGCAGTATTTT. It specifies CASSLAGSRAGGPDTQYF.

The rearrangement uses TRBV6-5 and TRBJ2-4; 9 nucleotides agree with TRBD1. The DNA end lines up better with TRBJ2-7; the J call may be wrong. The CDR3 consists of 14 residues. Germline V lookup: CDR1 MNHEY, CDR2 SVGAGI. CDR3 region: CASRTGTGPYEQYF. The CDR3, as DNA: TGTGCCAGCAGGACCGGGACAGGGCCTTACGAGCAGTACTTC.

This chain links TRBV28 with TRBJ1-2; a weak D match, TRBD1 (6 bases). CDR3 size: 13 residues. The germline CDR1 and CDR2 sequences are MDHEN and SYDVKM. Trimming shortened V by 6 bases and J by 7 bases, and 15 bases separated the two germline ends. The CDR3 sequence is CASSLQGVLGYTF. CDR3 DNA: TGTGCCAGCAGCCTACAGGGAGTTCTTGGCTACACCTTC.

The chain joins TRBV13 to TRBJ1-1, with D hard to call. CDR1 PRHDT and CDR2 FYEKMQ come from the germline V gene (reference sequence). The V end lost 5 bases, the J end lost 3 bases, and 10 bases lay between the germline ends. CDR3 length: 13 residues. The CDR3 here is CASSLAWDTEAFF. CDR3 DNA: TGTGCCAGCAGCCTTGCCTGGGACACTGAAGCTTTCTTT.

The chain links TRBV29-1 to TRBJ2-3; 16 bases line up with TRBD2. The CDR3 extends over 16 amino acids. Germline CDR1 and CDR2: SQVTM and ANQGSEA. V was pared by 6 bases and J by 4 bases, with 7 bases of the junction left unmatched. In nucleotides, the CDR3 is TGCAGCGTGGGGACTAGCGGGGGGGTTATGTCAGATACGCAGTATTTT. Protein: CSVGTSGGVMSDTQYF.

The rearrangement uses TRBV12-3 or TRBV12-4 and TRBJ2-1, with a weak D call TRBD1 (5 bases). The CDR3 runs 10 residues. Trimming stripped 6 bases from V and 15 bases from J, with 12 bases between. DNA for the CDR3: TGTGCCAGCAGGGCCCGGACAACGTTCTTC. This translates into CASRARTTFF.

Written as DNA, the CDR3 is TGTGCCAGCAGCCAAGAGGGGCAGGGAGGCCAGCCCCAGCATTTT. This encodes CASSQEGQGGQPQHF. The rearrangement joins TRBV4-2 to TRBJ1-5, with D maybe TRBD1 (5 bases). V lost 0 bases and J lost 7, with 13 bases in between. CDR3 length: 15 amino acids. Germline V lookup: CDR1 LGHNA, CDR2 YNFKEQ.

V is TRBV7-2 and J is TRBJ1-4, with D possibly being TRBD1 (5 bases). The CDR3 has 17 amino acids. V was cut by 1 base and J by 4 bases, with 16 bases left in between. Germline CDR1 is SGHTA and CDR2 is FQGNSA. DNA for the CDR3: TGTGCCAGCAGCTTAGGCCCAACGGGGGTTAATAATGAAAAACTGTTTTTT. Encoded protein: CASSLGPTGVNNEKLFF.

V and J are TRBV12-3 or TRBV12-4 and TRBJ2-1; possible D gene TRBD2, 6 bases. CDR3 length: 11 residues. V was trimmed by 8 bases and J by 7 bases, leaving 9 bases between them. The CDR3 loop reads CASLGGNEQFF. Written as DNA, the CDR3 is TGTGCCAGCTTGGGGGGAAATGAGCAGTTCTTC.

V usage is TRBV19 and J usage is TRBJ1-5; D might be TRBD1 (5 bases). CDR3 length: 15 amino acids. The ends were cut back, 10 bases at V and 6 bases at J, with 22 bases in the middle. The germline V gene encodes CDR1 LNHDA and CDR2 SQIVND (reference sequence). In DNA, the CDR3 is TGTGCCACCGCCGAGTGGGGCAGGGCGGGTCAGCCCCAGCATTTT. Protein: CATAEWGRAGQPQHF.